Below, 27 T cell receptor beta chains from the same sample are listed, as sequenced in a study of blood T cell repertoires in COVID-19. The assay was immunoSEQ multiplex PCR, and TCRdb's table has in-frame clones only and misses some. This table has around 230,000 clones, roughly four fifths appearing once. The sequencing sample was made of PBMCs or T cells enriched from blood (not recorded which). All receptors derive from a man aged 35 to 55 who had recovered from COVID-19.

This rearrangement joins TRBV19 to TRBJ2-7; 11 nucleotides line up with TRBD1. V lost 0 bases to trimming and J lost 3 bases; unmatched junction nucleotides: 1. The V gene's germline CDR1 is LNHDA and CDR2 SQIVND (reference sequence). The length of the CDR3 is 15 residues. CDR3 region: CASSIEGQGVYEQYF. CDR3 nucleotide sequence: TGTGCCAGTAGTATAGAGGGACAGGGGGTCTACGAGCAGTACTTC.

The V and J genes are TRBV19 and TRBJ2-3; 9 bases map to TRBD1. The germline gives CDR1 LNHDA, CDR2 SQIVND (reference sequence). The CDR3 sequence is 18 residues long. Trimming removed 4 bases from V and 5 bases from J; junction bases left unmatched: 16. Here the CDR3 reads CASSTDPLDRGAGDTQYF. The CDR3 DNA reads as TGTGCCAGTAGTACCGACCCGCTTGACAGGGGGGCGGGAGATACGCAGTATTTT.

This chain connects TRBV5-8 to TRBJ2-1, with 9 bases that match TRBD1. The trim removed 3 bases at V and 7 bases at J, leaving 8 bases unmatched. The CDR3 contains 15 residues. Germline lookup yields CDR1 SGHTS and CDR2 YDEGEE. As DNA, the CDR3 is TGTGCCAGCAGCTCCCCCGGGACAGGGTATAATGAGCAGTTCTTC. It encodes CASSSPGTGYNEQFF. Combining the CDR3 with reference TRBV5-8 and TRBJ2-1 gives the whole variable domain EAGVTQSPTHLIKTRGQQATLRCSPISGHTSVYWYQQALGLGLQFLLWYDEGEERNRGNFPPRFSGRQFPNYSSELNVNALELEDSALYLCASSSPGTGYNEQFFGPGTRLTVL.

CDR3 nucleotide sequence: TGTGCCAGCCGGTCGGAGGGCGGGGCCTACGAGCAGTACTTC. Its protein is CASRSEGGAYEQYF. J is TRBJ2-7 and V is TRBV2, with a possible D match to TRBD2 (6 bases). Trimming left V 8 bases short and J 2 bases short, with 16 bases between. The CDR3 runs to 14 residues. Germline V gene lookup returns CDR1 SNHLY and CDR2 FYNNEI.

This clone was detected only once. V and J are TRBV29-1 and TRBJ2-3, with D possibly being TRBD2 (6 bases). CDR3 length equals 13 residues. The ends were cut back, 6 bases at V and 5 bases at J, with 15 bases in the middle. The germline CDR1 and CDR2 sequences are SQVTM and ANQGSEA. Here the CDR3 DNA reads TGCAGCGTCCGGGACTCAGAGAAAGATACGCAGTATTTT. The encoded protein is CSVRDSEKDTQYF.

The chain has TRBV5-1 and TRBJ2-3; 10 nucleotides agree with TRBD2. The V gene's germline CDR1 is SGHRS and CDR2 YFSETQ. The length of the CDR3 is 15 residues. The V segment lost 4 bases and the J segment 1 base; nucleotides outside the gene matches: 3. CDR3 nucleotides: TGCGCCAGCAGCGGCGGGACTAGCGGCACAGATACGCAGTATTTT. Translation: CASSGGTSGTDTQYF.

The rearrangement joins TRBV27 to TRBJ2-6, with 8 bases aligning to TRBD1. Losses at the gene ends were 6 bases for V and 4 bases for J; bases not matched to a gene: 8. This CDR3 spans 16 amino acids. CDR1 is MNHEY and CDR2 is SMNVEV in the germline V gene (reference sequence). For the CDR3, the DNA is TGTGCCAGCAGGAGGGAGACAGGGGCCGGGGCCAACGTCCTGACTTTC. Its protein is CASRRETGAGANVLTF.

CDR3 in DNA: TGTGCCAGTAGTATATCCAGGGGGAATTCACCCCTCCACTTT. Amino acids: CASSISRGNSPLHF. The chain recombines TRBV19 with TRBJ1-6, with 7 nucleotides matching TRBD1. The J segment lost 7 bases and the V segment lost 2 bases, leaving 2 bases of the junction unmatched. The germline gives CDR1 LNHDA, CDR2 SQIVND (reference sequence). The length of the CDR3 is 14 residues.

The chain links TRBV1 to TRBJ1-1; the table names TRBD1, a call not compared with the DNA. TRBV1 is a pseudogene segment. This CDR3 region has 19 residues. CDR3 in amino acids: CTSSLTGTGGKRWDTEAFF. In nucleotides, the CDR3 is TGCACCAGCAGCCTCACGGGGACAGGGGGCAAAAGGTGGGACACTGAAGCTTTCTTT.

The chain has TRBV2 and TRBJ1-1; 7 bases align to TRBD1. This CDR3 has 14 amino acids. Germline V gene lookup returns CDR1 SNHLY and CDR2 FYNNEI. V lost 4 bases and J lost 4; bases outside the gene matches: 6. The CDR3 here is CASSVLQGPTEAFF. In DNA form, the CDR3 reads TGTGCCAGCAGTGTTTTACAGGGGCCCACTGAAGCTTTCTTT.

This clone was picked up many times. The J gene is TRBJ1-2, the V gene TRBV6-1, with 7 nucleotides matching TRBD1. Per the germline V gene, CDR1 is MNHNS and CDR2 is SASEGT. The CDR3 contains 16 residues. The J segment lost 3 bases and the V segment lost 0 bases, leaving 7 bases of the junction unmatched. The CDR3 bases are TGTGCCAGCAGTGAAGCGCTATCGGGACAGTACTATGGCTACACCTTC. Protein sequence: CASSEALSGQYYGYTF.

J is TRBJ2-1 and V is TRBV5-3; D is possibly TRBD1 (5 bases). TRBV5-3 is identified as an open reading frame with a role that is uncertain. V lost 4 bases and J lost 2, with 34 bases in between. The CDR3 sequence is 22 residues long. Here the CDR3 reads CARSAAGPKIRPSAPTYNEQFF. For the CDR3, the DNA is TGTGCCAGAAGCGCCGCAGGGCCAAAAATTAGACCGTCGGCCCCGACCTACAATGAGCAGTTCTTC.

The genes are TRBV6-5 and TRBJ2-7; a weak D match, TRBD1 (6 bases). V lost 6 bases to trimming and J lost 7 bases, with 16 bases between them. Germline values: CDR1 MNHEY, CDR2 SVGAGI. The CDR3 extends over 13 amino acids. CDR3 loop: CASRQGAPREQYF. The CDR3 DNA reads TGTGCCAGCAGACAGGGAGCCCCCCGGGAGCAGTACTTC.

The rearrangement uses TRBV7-3 and TRBJ2-2, with 13 bases aligning to TRBD2. CDR1 is SGHTA and CDR2 is FQGTGA in the germline V gene. V shed 0 bases, J shed 4 bases, and the junction held 5 bases outside the gene matches. The CDR3 spans 18 residues. This CDR3 reads CASSLTLAGGLRTGELFF. Here the CDR3 DNA reads TGTGCCAGCAGCTTAACACTAGCGGGGGGGCTCCGCACCGGGGAGCTGTTTTTT.

The V gene is TRBV19, the J gene TRBJ1-2; 9 positions match TRBD1. CDR1 LNHDA and CDR2 SQIVND come from the germline V gene (reference sequence). After removal of 3 bases from V and 4 bases from J, the junction contained 6 bases not matched to a gene. CDR3 size: 15 residues. CDR3 amino acids: CASSMPGQGFYGYTF. CDR3 in DNA: TGTGCCAGTAGTATGCCGGGACAGGGTTTCTATGGCTACACCTTC.

The chain joins TRBV5-1 to TRBJ2-7, with 9 bases matching TRBD1. V dropped 4 bases and J dropped 3; count of bases not matched to a gene: 14. The CDR3 runs 17 residues. Germline V CDR1 and CDR2: SGHRS, YFSETQ. The CDR3, as DNA: TGCGCCAGCAGCCTTAATTCCGGGACAGGGCTATTCTACGAGCAGTACTTC. This gives the protein CASSLNSGTGLFYEQYF.

Notes on this clone: One junction end disagrees with the germline gene, perhaps due to a read error. This chain connects TRBV3-1 (or the pseudogene TRBV3-2) to TRBJ1-2, with no clear D. Germline-derived CDR1 and CDR2 are LGHDT and YNNKEL (reference sequence). CDR3 length equals 12 residues. CDR3 sequence: CASSQTNYGYTF. In nucleotides, the CDR3 is TGTGCCAGCAGCCAAACTAATTATGGCTACACCTTC.

This clone is medium-sized within its sample. V is TRBV11-1 and J is TRBJ2-7; possibly TRBD2 for D (6 bases). V lost 6 bases and J 8 bases, leaving 20 bases between the germline ends. The CDR3 consists of 14 residues. The germline CDR1 and CDR2 sequences are SGHAT and FQDESV (reference sequence). The CDR3 DNA follows: TGTGCCAGCAGAATAGGCCTATCGGAGGGGCAGCAGTACTTC. This sequence encodes CASRIGLSEGQQYF.

There are a few counts of this clone. In the same sample, other DNA sequences code for this CDR3. V gene TRBV6-5 combines with J gene TRBJ1-1, with a weak D call TRBD1 (6 bases). The CDR3 has 14 amino acids. The V end lost 6 bases, the J end lost 1 base, and 12 bases lay between the germline ends. Germline CDR1 reads MNHEY; CDR2 reads SVGAGI. This CDR3 is CASRLPGQNTEAFF. The CDR3 DNA is TGTGCCAGCAGGCTTCCGGGACAGAACACTGAAGCTTTCTTT.

The V call is TRBV10-3, the J call TRBJ2-3, with 10 nucleotides matching TRBD2. The CDR3 is made up of 17 amino acids. Trimming at V came to 4 bases and at J to 0 bases, leaving 7 bases not matched to a gene. Germline V gene sequence: CDR1 ENHRY, CDR2 SYGVKD. This CDR3 reads CAISGTSGTTSTDTQYF. The CDR3 DNA reads TGTGCCATCAGTGGGACTAGCGGTACCACTAGCACAGATACGCAGTATTTT.

CDR3 in amino acids: CSASTGHTPDGYTF. The DNA of the CDR3 is TGCAGTGCTAGTACGGGACATACACCCGATGGCTACACCTTC. The V and J genes are TRBV20-1 and TRBJ1-2, with a weak D call TRBD1 (6 bases). From germline, CDR1 is DFQATT and CDR2 SNEGSKA (reference sequence). CDR3 length: 14 amino acids. V lost 3 bases and J 6 bases, leaving 17 bases between the germline ends.

The gene calls are TRBV14 and TRBJ2-1, with 7 bases fitting TRBD1. Germline V gives CDR1 SGHDN, CDR2 FVKESK. This CDR3 has 18 amino acids. The V gene end was trimmed by 4 bases and the J gene end by 9 bases; junction bases not matched to a gene: 21. The DNA of the CDR3 is TGTGCCAGCAGCCCAATCGGAAGGGGGCTAGACAGGACCGGTGAGCAGTTCTTC. Residues: CASSPIGRGLDRTGEQFF.

This sequence joins TRBV6-2 or TRBV6-3 and TRBJ2-2; TRBD2 matches at 14 bases. This CDR3 has 18 amino acids. The germline CDR1 and CDR2 sequences are MNHEY and SVGEGT. V shed 6 bases and J 6 bases; nucleotides not matched to a gene: 12. The CDR3 DNA is TGTGCCAGCAGCCCCACCCGAGGGACTAGCGGGGGACCCGGGGAGCTGTTTTTT. This gives the protein CASSPTRGTSGGPGELFF.

The chain employs TRBV6-5 and TRBJ2-4, with D perhaps TRBD1 (5 bases). CDR1 is MNHEY, CDR2 SVGAGI, per germline. V lost 8 bases to trimming and J lost 6 bases, with 11 bases between them. The CDR3 loop spans 12 amino acids. The CDR3 sequence is CASRAGINIQYF. The CDR3 region has the DNA TGTGCCAGCCGAGCAGGGATAAACATTCAGTACTTC.

The gene calls are TRBV7-9 and TRBJ1-5; TRBD1 might be the D (5 bases). CDR1 SEHNR and CDR2 FQNEAQ come from the germline V gene (reference sequence). This CDR3 comprises 14 residues. V was cut by 2 bases and J by 5 bases, with 10 bases left in between. CDR3 protein: CASSLTGEDQPQHF. The CDR3 DNA reads as TGTGCCAGCAGCTTAACAGGAGAGGATCAGCCCCAGCATTTT.

This chain uses TRBV12-3 or TRBV12-4 with TRBJ1-4; no reliable D call. Trimming took 2 bases from V and 8 from J, leaving 6 bases between them. This CDR3 has 12 residues. In nucleotides, the CDR3 is TGTGCCAGCAGTTTAATAGCGGAAAAACTGTTTTTT. Amino acids: CASSLIAEKLFF.

This chain connects TRBV27 to TRBJ1-4; D is uncertain. There are 14 residues in the CDR3. With 1 base removed from V and 8 bases from J, the gap between germline ends came to 11 bases. Germline V gene sequence: CDR1 MNHEY, CDR2 SMNVEV (reference sequence). As DNA, the CDR3 is TGTGCCAGCAGTTTATATCCCGCCGGGGAAAAACTGTTTTTT. Amino acid sequence: CASSLYPAGEKLFF.